These 2 T cell receptor beta chains share one sample of origin, sequenced in a study of PD-L1 blockade in urothelial cancer. The table came from immunoSEQ multiplex PCR; TCRdb's copy has only in-frame clones and leaves some out. The sample yields 41,000 or so clones, about 85% seen once. Sample time point: peripheral blood 6 weeks after treatment start. This specimen consisted of PBMCs, obtained around atezolizumab (anti-PD-L1) treatment. All receptors derive from a man between 65 and 85 years old with urothelial cancer.

The V and J genes are TRBV5-1 and TRBJ2-1; perhaps TRBD1 as D (5 bases). Germline CDR1 reads SGHRS; CDR2 reads YFSETQ. V lost 0 bases and J 10 bases, leaving 17 bases between the germline ends. This CDR3 has 15 amino acids. The chain's CDR3 is CASSLGSTSQGEQFF. The CDR3 coding sequence is TGCGCCAGCAGCTTGGGTTCGACATCCCAGGGCGAGCAGTTCTTC.

V usage is TRBV28 and J usage is TRBJ2-2, with 9 positions matching TRBD2. The trim removed 5 bases at V and 0 bases at J, leaving 1 base unmatched. CDR3 length equals 15 residues. Germline V gene data show CDR1 as MDHEN and CDR2 as SYDVKM. CDR3 coding DNA: TGTGCCAGCAGTGGGACTAGCCCGAACACCGGGGAGCTGTTTTTT. Translation gives CASSGTSPNTGELFF.